This TCR beta chain appears in the sequencing data of a study of CD8 T cells in Susac syndrome. Reverse transcription of about 0.5 to 1 ug RNA was carried out with random hexamers. TCR beta CDR3 was amplified by immunoSEQ multiplex PCR. This amplification extended across 54 Vbeta and 13 Jbeta segments. Each CDR3 protein gets one entry after TCRdb re-called the immunoSEQ multiplex PCR reads with MiXCR. Among roughly 150,000 distinct CDR3 sequences listed, roughly 95% were seen once. About this clonotype: Antigen unknown.

Negative isolation yielded CD4+ and CD8+ T cells, and FACS enriched TEMRA cells. Study outcomes and limitations: In Susac syndrome, CD4+ T cell repertoires lacked any clonal expansion. The study admitted that it had a relatively small number of individuals in its TCR sequencing and HLA analysis.

This CDR3 comprises 13 residues. Germline-derived CDR1 and CDR2 are SNHLY and FYNNEI. J gave up 2 bases and V 8 bases, and 3 bases lay outside the gene matches. The chain uses TRBV2 and TRBJ2-7; 10 bases align to TRBD1. The sequence derives from a human donor with Susac syndrome. Source material: CD4+ T cells from PBMCs. CDR3 sequence reads: CASSGTGAYEQYF. CDR3 nucleotide sequence: TGTGCCAGCTCCGGGACAGGGGCCTACGAGCAGTACTTC.